Listed below are T cell receptor beta chains from one sample, sequenced in a study of tumor-infiltrating lymphocytes in localized non-small cell lung cancer. Generated by immunoSEQ multiplex PCR, the TCRdb table keeps only in-frame clones and is missing some. Of more than 6,000 clones listed, around 74% are singletons. Sample: lung tumor tissue. These receptors came from a human donor with non-small cell lung cancer. Each CDR3 is given with its conserved first and last residue.

V	J	length	CDR3
TRBV6-5	TRBJ2-3	15	CASSARTPYTDTQYF
TRBV19	TRBJ1-1	16	CASTYRQQGRETEAFF
TRBV19	TRBJ1-2	15	CASSPFGPGNYGYTF
TRBV5-6	TRBJ1-2	13	CASSLQGDYGYTF
TRBV2	TRBJ2-1	16	CASSEGGWGAYNEQFF
TRBV7-2	TRBJ2-3	12	CASSLYTDTQYF
TRBV5-5	TRBJ2-7	13	CASSLDRSYEQYF
TRBV29-1	TRBJ2-3	12	CSGNRGTDTQYF
TRBV7-2	TRBJ2-7	14	CASSLEAGLNEQYF
TRBV14	TRBJ1-2	13	CASSLQGNYGYTF
TRBV6-5	TRBJ2-2	13	CASSRTGAGELFF
TRBV15	TRBJ2-5	13	CATSRVGGETQYF
TRBV29-1	TRBJ2-1	14	CSVGGGLSYNEQFF
TRBV12-5	TRBJ2-3	13	CASGSTSAVTQYF
TRBV10-2	TRBJ2-7	13	CASSDRRQYEQYF
TRBV7-9	TRBJ1-2	16	CASSPTAWEALYGYTF
TRBV7-9	TRBJ1-2	13	CASSLLDGYGYTF
TRBV5-1	TRBJ1-1	15	CASSGNIGGNTEAFF
TRBV5-1	TRBJ2-1	12	CASSPNANEQFF
TRBV23-1	TRBJ1-5	14	CARDRPYSNQPQHF
TRBV15	TRBJ2-2	16	CATSRDWGQDTGELFF
TRBV10-3	TRBJ1-6	13	CAISEFGGSPLHF
TRBV7-9	TRBJ2-7	13	CASSLHNSYEQYF
TRBV6-1	TRBJ1-1	13	CASSHPGGTEAFF
TRBV2	TRBJ1-2	13	CASSGETPKGYTF
TRBV21-1	TRBJ2-3	14	CASSKEEGTDTQYF
TRBV5-1	TRBJ1-4	14	CASSPGQGNEKLFF
TRBV7-9	TRBJ1-5	15	CASSSGGGGSQPQHF
TRBV18	TRBJ2-5	14	CASSPRGGQETQYF
TRBV11-2	TRBJ2-5	12	CASSLGQETQYF
TRBV5-4	TRBJ1-4	15	CASSLDAGGYEKLFF
TRBV11-3	TRBJ1-1	15	CASSSPGQGPTEAFF
TRBV6-5	TRBJ2-3	15	CASSYSTGGADTQYF
TRBV9	TRBJ2-7	16	CASSGLAQTHSYEQYF
TRBV10-3	TRBJ1-1	13	CAISRDRNTEAFF
TRBV15	TRBJ2-1	15	CATSASGASYNEQFF
TRBV2	TRBJ1-2	19	CASSEISDGVKALGDGYTF
TRBV5-6	TRBJ1-5	15	CASSRGRATGQPQHF
TRBV9	TRBJ1-4	13	CASSPGTREKLFF
TRBV19	TRBJ1-5	16	CASSKRFGDSNQPQHF
TRBV5-1	TRBJ1-1	15	CASSTGQGAHTEAFF